This TCR beta chain was found in a study of T-cell memory formation after mild COVID-19. Overall study: TCR clusters were mostly confined to one donor each.

Study-level results: What remained unconfirmed was the SARS-CoV-2 specificity of second-wave clones peaking on day 37. CD4+ clones that contracted lay mainly in CM and EM; CD8+ ones lay in EMRA.

This clonotype was found a few times. Its target is not known. V lost 1 base to trimming and J lost 2 bases, with 7 bases between them. The germline CDR1 and CDR2 sequences are SGHRS and YFSETQ. CDR3 length: 14 amino acids. cDNA libraries for TCR alpha and TCR beta, carrying sample barcodes and UMIs, came from 5'RACE with constant-segment primers. Each CDR3 protein is one row after TCRdb ran MiXCR on the 5' RACE reads. The sample records under 300,000 distinct CDR3 sequences, 8% to 9% being singletons. What was sequenced was PBMCs or a T cell subset sorted from them (not recorded which). The chain employs TRBV5-1 and TRBJ1-3; tentatively, D is TRBD1 (5 bases). The clonotype was recovered from a man between 18 and 29 years old who had mild COVID-19 (a few samples of this study predate the infection). Cell type and time point are not known. CDR3 protein: CASSLTGPGNTIYF. DNA of the CDR3: TGCGCCAGCAGCTTGACAGGCCCTGGAAACACCATATATTTT.